This T cell receptor beta chain was identified during a study of T-cell reconstitution after alpha-beta-depleted transplantation in children. General study points: One year after transplant, T-cell counts and diversity came mostly from newly produced T cells.

Preparation of the TCRbeta library was carried out with unique molecular identifiers. MiXCR was run by TCRdb on the PCR reads, yielding one entry per CDR3 protein. Of 60,000 to 100,000 distinct CDR3 sequences in the sample, roughly 18% were seen once. Turning to this clonotype: Its antigen remains unidentified.

The CDR3 has 14 residues. In germline, CDR1 is SGHRS, CDR2 YFSETQ. Trimming removed 0 bases at V and 7 bases at J, with 10 bases between. The sequences come from PBMCs, mostly from graft donor cells, collected 360 days after TCRalphabeta/CD19-depleted stem cell transplant. The chain has TRBV5-1 and TRBJ2-2; D gene unclear. The TCR comes from a male patient between 2 and 10 years old who had a stem cell transplant for acute lymphoblastic leukemia, so the T cells may come from the graft donor. The CDR3 nucleotides read TGCGCCAGCAGCTTGGTAATGGGTCACGGGGAGCTGTTTTTT. Encoded protein: CASSLVMGHGELFF.